This T cell receptor beta chain derives from a study of cytomegalovirus exposure and HLA in healthy donors. Germline lookup yields CDR1 SQVTM and CDR2 ANQGSEA. The length of the CDR3 is 11 residues. V was trimmed by 7 bases and J by 10 bases, leaving 16 bases between them. Amplification used 60 Vbeta primers and 13 Jbeta primers. Produced via immunoSEQ multiplex PCR; TCRdb's table is partial and in-frame only. Of around 95,000 clones listed, around 74% were seen once; the top ten hold under 2%. This TCR was recovered from a male donor in good health and CMV-seronegative. What was sequenced was PBMCs. The gene calls are TRBV29-1 and TRBJ1-1, with D maybe TRBD1 (6 bases). CDR3 in amino acids: CSGVGGGAAFF. The CDR3 DNA follows: TGCAGCGGGGTGGGAGGGGGGGCAGCTTTCTTT.